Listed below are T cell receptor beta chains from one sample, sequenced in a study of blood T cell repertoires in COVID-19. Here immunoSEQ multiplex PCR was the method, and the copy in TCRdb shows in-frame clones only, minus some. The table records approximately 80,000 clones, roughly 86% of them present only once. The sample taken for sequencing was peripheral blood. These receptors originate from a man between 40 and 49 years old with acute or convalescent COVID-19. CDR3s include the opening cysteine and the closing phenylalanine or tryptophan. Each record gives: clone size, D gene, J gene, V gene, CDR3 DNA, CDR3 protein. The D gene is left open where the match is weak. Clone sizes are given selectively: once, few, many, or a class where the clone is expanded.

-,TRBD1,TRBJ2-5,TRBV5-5,TGTGCCAGCAGCTTGGTCGGACAGGGGTTAGGGACCCAGTACTTC,CASSLVGQGLGTQYF
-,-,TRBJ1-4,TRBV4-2,TGTGCCAGCAGCGAAACATACCCGGGAACTTCCGATCACAGACGAGAAAAACTGTTTTTT,CASSETYPGTSDHRREKLFF
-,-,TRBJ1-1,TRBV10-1,TGCGCCAGCAGTTCCCCCGGGAAGCCAGAAGCTTTCTTT,CASSSPGKPEAFF
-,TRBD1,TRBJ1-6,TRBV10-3,TGTGCCATCACCGAGGGACAGGGTGACTCACCCCTCCACTTT,CAITEGQGDSPLHF
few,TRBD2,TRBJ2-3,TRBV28,TGTGCCAGCAGTTTCCTAGCGGGAACAGATACGCAGTATTTT,CASSFLAGTDTQYF
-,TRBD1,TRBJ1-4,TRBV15,TGTGCCACCAGCAGAGATGGGACAGGGGGTGACGAAAAACTGTTTTTT,CATSRDGTGGDEKLFF
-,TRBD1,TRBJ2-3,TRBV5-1,TGCGCCAGCAGCCCCAGAGGGGGCCTTCAAACAGATACGCAGTATTTT,CASSPRGGLQTDTQYF
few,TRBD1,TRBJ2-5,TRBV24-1,TGTGCCACCAGTAACAGGGGGGAGACCCAGTACTTC,CATSNRGETQYF
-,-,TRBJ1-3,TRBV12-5,TGTGCTAGTGTACCCAGTGGGGCCTCTGGAAACACCATATATTTT,CASVPSGASGNTIYF
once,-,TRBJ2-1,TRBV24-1,TGTGCCACCCGTAGCGGAAACTACAATGAGCAGTTCTTC,CATRSGNYNEQFF
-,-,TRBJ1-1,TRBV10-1,TGCGCCAGCAGTGAGGGGGGGGGCGTCACTGAAGCTTTCTTT,CASSEGGGVTEAFF
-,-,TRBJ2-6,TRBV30,TGTGCCCTATCGTCAGGGCTCACCTCCTCTGGGGCCAACGTCCTGACTTTC,CALSSGLTSSGANVLTF
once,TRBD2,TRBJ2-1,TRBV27,TGTGCCAGCCTCAAGGGCGTGGGGGGGTCCTACAATGAGCAGTTCTTC,CASLKGVGGSYNEQFF
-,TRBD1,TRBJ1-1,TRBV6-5,TGTGCCAGCATTCCTCCGGGACAGGGGCTAGGAGCTTTCTTT,CASIPPGQGLGAFF
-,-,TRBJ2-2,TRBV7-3,TGTGCCAGCAGCTTATCGAGGACAGCCGGGGAGCTGTTTTTT,CASSLSRTAGELFF
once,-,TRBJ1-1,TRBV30,TGTGCCTGTACAGTCGCGGGGAACACTGAAGCTTTCTTT,CACTVAGNTEAFF
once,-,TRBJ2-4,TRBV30,TGTGCCTGGAGTGTACGCGGGGACCTAGCCAAAAACATTCAGTACTTC,CAWSVRGDLAKNIQYF
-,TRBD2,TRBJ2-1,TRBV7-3,TGTGCCAGCAGCCACGGACTAGCAAGTGGTGAGCAGTTCTTC,CASSHGLASGEQFF
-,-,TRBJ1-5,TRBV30,TGTGCCTGGAGTGTAGCGGATAGCAATCAGCCCCAGCATTTT,CAWSVADSNQPQHF
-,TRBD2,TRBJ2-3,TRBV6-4,TGTGCCAGCAGCCTGACTAGCGGGGGCTCAGATACGCAGTATTTT,CASSLTSGGSDTQYF
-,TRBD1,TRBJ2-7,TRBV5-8,TGTGCCAGCAGCTTGGCTCGGACAGGGACCTACGAGCAGTACTTC,CASSLARTGTYEQYF
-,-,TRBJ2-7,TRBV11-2,TGTGCCAGCAGCACCCGGGACACCTCCTACGAGCAGTACTTC,CASSTRDTSYEQYF
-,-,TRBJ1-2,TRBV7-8,TGTGCCAGCAGCTCGAGGGTCTATGGCTACACCTTC,CASSSRVYGYTF
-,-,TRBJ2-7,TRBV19,TGTGCCACCGCGGGTGAGCCCTACGAGCAGTACTTC,CATAGEPYEQYF
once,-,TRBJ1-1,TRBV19,TGTGCCAGTAGTCGGGGTCCTGAAGCTTTCTTT,CASSRGPEAFF
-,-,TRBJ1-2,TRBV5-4,TGTGCCAGCAGCCCTTGGGGAGGGCACTCTAACTATGGCTACACCTTC,CASSPWGGHSNYGYTF
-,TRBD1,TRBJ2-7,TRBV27,TGTGCCAGCAGCGTTAGGTCACCTCGGACAGGGCCCTACGAGCAGTACTTC,CASSVRSPRTGPYEQYF
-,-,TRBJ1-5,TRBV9,TGTGCCAGCAGCAAGGGGGTTAGCAATCAGCCCCAGCATTTT,CASSKGVSNQPQHF
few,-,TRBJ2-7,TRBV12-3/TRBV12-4,TGTGCCAGCAGCCCCGAGTCCTACGAGCAGTACTTC,CASSPESYEQYF
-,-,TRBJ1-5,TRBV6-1,TGTGCCAGCAGTGAATCGGCGGGACCCTGGCCCCAGCATTTT,CASSESAGPWPQHF
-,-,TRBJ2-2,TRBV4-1,TGCGCCAGCAGTCTCGGGGACGGGGAGCTGTTTTTT,CASSLGDGELFF
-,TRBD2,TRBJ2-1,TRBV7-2,TGTGCCAGCGGGGCGGGGGTGTACAATGAGCAGTTCTTC,CASGAGVYNEQFF
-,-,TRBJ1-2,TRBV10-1,TGCGCCGGCCCCTCCACTCCAGGGTGGGCGGACTATGGCTACACCTTC,CAGPSTPGWADYGYTF
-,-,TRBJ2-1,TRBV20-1,TGCAGTGCTAGTGGGCAGGTCTCCTACAATGAGCAGTTCTTC,CSASGQVSYNEQFF
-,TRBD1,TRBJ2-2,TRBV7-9,TGTGCCAGCAGCTTAGGCAGGGGGACCGACGGGGAGCTGTTTTTT,CASSLGRGTDGELFF
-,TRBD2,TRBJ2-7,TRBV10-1,TGCGCCAGCAGTGAGTCCGGGGGGAGCCACGAGCAGTACTTC,CASSESGGSHEQYF
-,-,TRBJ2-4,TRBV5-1,TGCGCCAGCAGCCGTGCAGGGGTATCGGTCTTGGCTGAAAACATTCAGTACTTC,CASSRAGVSVLAENIQYF
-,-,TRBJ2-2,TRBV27,TGTGCCAGCACCACCCTAGCTGGGCCGAACACCGGGGAGCTGTTTTTT,CASTTLAGPNTGELFF
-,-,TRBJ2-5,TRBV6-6,TGTGCCAGCAGTTGGAGGACGGTTTACCAAGAGACCCAGTACTTC,CASSWRTVYQETQYF
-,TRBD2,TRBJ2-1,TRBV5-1,TGCGCCAGCACCCACGGGGGGCTAGCGGGGGGTTATGAGCAGTTCTTC,CASTHGGLAGGYEQFF
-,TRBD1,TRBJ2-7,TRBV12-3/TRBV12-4,TGTGCCAGCAACACGACAGGGGCCTACGAGCAGTACTTC,CASNTTGAYEQYF
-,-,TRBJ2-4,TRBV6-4,TGTGCCAGCAACGCAGCCCTGGGGCCAAACATTCAGTACTTC,CASNAALGPNIQYF